Below, 17 T cell receptor beta chains from the same sample are listed, as sequenced in a study of cytomegalovirus exposure and HLA in healthy donors (dated by TCRdb to about 2017). The library was obtained by the immunoSEQ multiplex PCR assay. For the multiplex PCR, a mixture combining 60 forward primers for TCR Vbeta segments and 13 reverse primers for TCR Jbeta segments was used. TCRdb mirrors the immuneACCESS table, restricted to in-frame sequences. Some clones are absent from its copies; in checked studies, under half trace to an unresolved V gene, and the reason for the others is unknown. The sample includes 200,000 or so clones, with over 65% observed a single time. Roughly 0.098% of the sample is taken by the ten largest. What was sequenced was PBMCs. These receptors were collected from a boy aged 2 to 10 in good health and CMV-seronegative.

This chain links TRBV6-1 with TRBJ1-1; D might be TRBD1 (5 bases). This CDR3 has 14 amino acids. V lost 2 bases and J 7 bases, leaving 14 bases between the germline ends. Germline CDR1 is MNHNS and CDR2 is SASEGT. This CDR3 reads CASSERWGAGEAFF. CDR3 bases: TGTGCCAGCAGTGAAAGATGGGGCGCAGGTGAAGCTTTCTTT.

The chain combines TRBV5-6 with TRBJ2-5, with a possible D match to TRBD1 (6 bases). The CDR3 is 13 residues long. V lost 6 bases, J lost 3 bases, and 12 bases lay in between. Per the germline V gene, CDR1 is SGHDT and CDR2 is YYEEEE. CDR3 region: CASKQQGEETQYF. The CDR3 DNA reads as TGTGCCAGCAAACAACAGGGTGAAGAGACCCAGTACTTC.

The V call is TRBV5-4, the J call TRBJ2-1, with D possibly being TRBD1 (5 bases). Trimming cost V 5 bases and J 4 bases, with 10 bases left between them. CDR1 and CDR2 (germline): SGHNT, YYREEE (reference sequence). This CDR3 region has 13 residues. CDR3 bases: TGTGCCAGCAGTACTGACAGATACAATGAGCAGTTCTTC. This encodes CASSTDRYNEQFF.

The genes are TRBV7-6 and TRBJ2-5, with TRBD1 matching over 7 bases. The CDR3 has 16 residues. CDR1 and CDR2 (germline): SGHVS, FNYEAQ. V lost 0 bases and J lost 4; bases outside the gene matches: 8. The CDR3 DNA reads as TGTGCCAGCAGCTTAGCCCTACAGGGGTTCGGAGAGACCCAGTACTTC. Its protein is CASSLALQGFGETQYF.

The chain uses TRBV7-2 and TRBJ2-5; 10 positions agree with TRBD2. The CDR3 sequence is 19 residues long. The V segment lost 5 bases and the J segment 3 bases; nucleotides outside the gene matches: 18. Germline-derived CDR1 and CDR2 are SGHTA and FQGNSA. CDR3 sequence: CASSLSAGAGGPFKETQYF. In DNA, the CDR3 is TGTGCCAGCAGCCTATCCGCGGGAGCGGGGGGGCCTTTTAAAGAGACCCAGTACTTC. Full variable domain (missing parts from reference TRBV7-2 and TRBJ2-5): GAGVSQSPSNKVTEKGKDVELRCDPISGHTALYWYRQSLGQGLEFLIYFQGNSAPDKSGLPSDRFSAERTGGSVSTLTIQRTQQEDSAVYLCASSLSAGAGGPFKETQYFGPGTRLLVL.

This clone was counted a single time. This chain connects TRBV6-5 to TRBJ1-1, with 7 bases fitting TRBD1. Germline V gene data show CDR1 as MNHEY and CDR2 as SVGAGI. This CDR3 contains 15 residues. Unmatched junction bases numbered 5, after V lost 0 bases and J lost 4 bases. The CDR3: CASSYSTGIGTEAFF. The CDR3 DNA reads TGTGCCAGCAGTTACTCGACAGGGATTGGCACTGAAGCTTTCTTT.

This chain connects TRBV19 to TRBJ1-5, with TRBD1 identical over 8 bases. The CDR3 contains 15 residues. CDR1 is LNHDA and CDR2 is SQIVND in the germline V gene (reference sequence). J gave up 5 bases and V 1 base, and 4 bases lay outside the gene matches. The DNA for the CDR3 is TGTGCCAGTAGTATAGGCGGGACAGGATATCAGCCCCAGCATTTT. It codes for CASSIGGTGYQPQHF.

V usage is TRBV11-2 and J usage is TRBJ1-2, with TRBD1 matching 7 bases. Germline-derived CDR1 and CDR2 are SGHAT and FQNNGV. The trim removed 6 bases at V and 4 bases at J, leaving 8 bases unmatched. This CDR3 region has 14 residues. The CDR3 region has the DNA TGTGCCAGCAGTTGGGACAGAGGTTCCTATGGCTACACCTTC. Its translation is CASSWDRGSYGYTF.

This clone came up once. Other DNA variants within this sample encode the same CDR3. This rearrangement joins TRBV27 to TRBJ1-2; TRBD1 is a possible D gene (6 bases). Trimming removed 8 bases at V and 8 bases at J, with 21 bases between. The CDR3 extends over 14 amino acids. Germline lookup yields CDR1 MNHEY and CDR2 SMNVEV (reference sequence). The CDR3 nucleotides read TGTGCCAGCCGCAGGGGTGTTGGCGAGCAGGGCTACACCTTC. Its protein product is CASRRGVGEQGYTF.

The chain recombines TRBV19 with TRBJ1-1, with D unclear. Germline CDR1 LNHDA, CDR2 SQIVND (reference sequence). This CDR3 is built from 13 residues. V was cut by 6 bases and J by 5 bases, with 13 bases left in between. CDR3 region: CASRERGATEAFF. For the CDR3, the DNA is TGTGCCAGTAGGGAACGGGGTGCGACTGAAGCTTTCTTT.

This clone was seen a few times. This chain uses TRBV19 with TRBJ2-1; 7 bases line up with TRBD1. CDR1 is LNHDA, CDR2 SQIVND, per germline (reference sequence). V lost 6 bases and J lost 0; bases outside the gene matches: 5. The CDR3 has 15 amino acids. CDR3 sequence reads: CASRGGLGSYNEQFF. The CDR3, as DNA: TGTGCCAGTAGAGGGGGCCTTGGCTCCTACAATGAGCAGTTCTTC.

This chain links TRBV7-3 with TRBJ2-1, with TRBD2 matching 9 bases. J was trimmed by 2 bases and V by 2 bases; bases with no gene match: 10. This CDR3 is 18 amino acids long. Germline V gives CDR1 SGHTA, CDR2 FQGTGA. CDR3 in amino acids: CASSLRAGGVGTYNEQFF. The CDR3 DNA reads TGTGCCAGCAGCTTACGGGCGGGGGGGGTCGGGACCTACAATGAGCAGTTCTTC.

V usage is TRBV5-1 and J usage is TRBJ2-3; 9 bases align to TRBD1. Germline loops: CDR1 SGHRS, CDR2 YFSETQ. CDR3 length: 17 residues. J was trimmed by 1 base and V by 4 bases; bases with no gene match: 10. This CDR3 is CASSVTTGGYRTDTQYF. Written as DNA, the CDR3 is TGCGCCAGCAGCGTTACCACAGGGGGCTATCGCACAGATACGCAGTATTTT.

J is TRBJ2-3 and V is TRBV10-2, with no clear D. Germline V gene lookup returns CDR1 WSHSY and CDR2 SAAADI. V lost 4 bases, J lost 1 base, and 3 bases lay in between. This CDR3 spans 12 amino acids. The DNA of the CDR3 is TGCGCCAGCAGTGCGGGCACAGATACGCAGTATTTT. The encoded protein is CASSAGTDTQYF.

This chain joins TRBV6-1 and TRBJ2-2, with TRBD1 identical over 7 bases. CDR3 length equals 13 residues. Germline-derived CDR1 and CDR2 are MNHNS and SASEGT. J gave up 9 bases and V 11 bases, and 12 bases lay outside the gene matches. In nucleotides, the CDR3 is TGTGCCTCAGGGGGTACCGCTCCCCGGGAGCTGTTTTTT. It yields the protein CASGGTAPRELFF.

The chain has TRBV18 and TRBJ2-1; 8 bases match TRBD1. Germline-derived CDR1 and CDR2 are KGHSH and LQKENI. With V trimmed by 1 base and J by 6 bases, 14 bases remained unmatched. CDR3 size: 18 residues. CDR3: CASSPHILAQGVGNEQFF. The CDR3 coding sequence is TGTGCCAGCTCACCACATATCCTGGCACAGGGGGTTGGCAATGAGCAGTTCTTC.

This sequence joins TRBV6-5 and TRBJ2-7; perhaps TRBD1 as D (5 bases). Germline CDR1 is MNHEY and CDR2 is SVGAGI. The CDR3 is 14 amino acids. V dropped 6 bases and J dropped 3 bases, with 15 bases sitting between them. As DNA, the CDR3 is TGTGCCAGCAGCTCCAGGGTCGTAGGCTACGAGCAGTACTTC. Its translation: CASSSRVVGYEQYF.